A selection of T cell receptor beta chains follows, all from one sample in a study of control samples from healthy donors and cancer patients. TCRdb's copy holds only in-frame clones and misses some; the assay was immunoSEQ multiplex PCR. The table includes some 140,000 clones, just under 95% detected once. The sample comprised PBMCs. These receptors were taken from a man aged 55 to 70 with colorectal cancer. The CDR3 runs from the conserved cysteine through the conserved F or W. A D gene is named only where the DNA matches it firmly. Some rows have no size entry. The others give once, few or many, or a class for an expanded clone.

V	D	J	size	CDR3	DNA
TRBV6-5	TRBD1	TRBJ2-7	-	CASSYRSTGERNEQYF	TGTGCCAGCAGTTACCGATCGACAGGGGAACGGAACGAGCAGTACTTC
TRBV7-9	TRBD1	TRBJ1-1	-	CASSVQGDTEAFF	TGTGCCAGCAGCGTACAGGGGGACACTGAAGCTTTCTTT
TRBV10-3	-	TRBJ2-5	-	CAISDAGAETQYF	TGTGCCATCAGTGACGCAGGGGCCGAGACCCAGTACTTC
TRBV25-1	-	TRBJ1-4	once	CASSETGQIEKLFF	TGTGCCAGCAGTGAGACGGGTCAGATTGAAAAACTGTTTTTT
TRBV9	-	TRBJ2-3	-	CASSVVGGLTDTQYF	TGTGCCAGCAGCGTAGTTGGGGGGCTCACAGATACGCAGTATTTT
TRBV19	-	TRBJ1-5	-	CASSSEGKPQHF	TGTGCCAGTAGTTCAGAGGGTAAGCCCCAGCATTTT
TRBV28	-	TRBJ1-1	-	CASSFTGRSKAFF	TGTGCCAGCAGTTTTACAGGGCGGTCCAAAGCTTTCTTT
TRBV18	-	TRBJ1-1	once	CASSPGAVGTEAFF	TGTGCCAGCTCACCAGGGGCTGTTGGCACTGAAGCTTTCTTT
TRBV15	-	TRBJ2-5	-	CATSRERQRQETQYF	TGTGCCACCAGCAGAGAGCGGCAGAGACAAGAGACCCAGTACTTC
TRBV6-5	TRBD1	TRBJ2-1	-	CASSTGTDYNEQFF	TGTGCCAGCAGTACCGGGACAGATTACAATGAGCAGTTCTTC
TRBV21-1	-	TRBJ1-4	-	CASIWWGGEKLFF	TGTGCCAGCATCTGGTGGGGTGGAGAAAAACTGTTTTTT
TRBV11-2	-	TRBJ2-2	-	CASSSDRDYAGELFF	TGTGCCAGCAGCTCAGACAGGGACTACGCCGGGGAGCTGTTTTTT
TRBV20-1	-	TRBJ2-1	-	CSAVLGNEQFF	TGCAGTGCAGTACTCGGCAATGAGCAGTTCTTC
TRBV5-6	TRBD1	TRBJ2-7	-	CASRAGQGIYYEQYF	TGTGCCAGCAGGGCGGGACAGGGAATCTACTACGAGCAGTACTTC
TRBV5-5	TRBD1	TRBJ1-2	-	CASSLGFTGGYGYTF	TGTGCCAGCAGCTTGGGGTTTACAGGGGGGTATGGCTACACCTTC
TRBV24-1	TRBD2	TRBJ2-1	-	CATSELTSDEQFF	TGTGCCACCAGTGAGCTCACTAGCGACGAGCAGTTCTTC
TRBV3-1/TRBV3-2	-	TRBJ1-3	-	CASSQDDGSGNTIYF	TGTGCCAGCAGCCAAGACGACGGCTCTGGAAACACCATATATTTT
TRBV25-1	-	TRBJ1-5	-	CASTPTGENQPQHF	TGTGCCAGCACACCCACTGGGGAGAATCAGCCCCAGCATTTT
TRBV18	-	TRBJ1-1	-	CASSLYESGGDTEAFF	TGTGCCAGCTCACTATACGAGTCCGGGGGGGACACTGAAGCTTTCTTT
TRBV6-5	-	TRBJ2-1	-	CASTRVIGNEQFF	TGTGCCAGCACCAGGGTAATTGGGAATGAGCAGTTCTTC
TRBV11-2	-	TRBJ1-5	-	CASSLEGLSHQPQHF	TGTGCCAGCAGCTTAGAGGGTTTAAGTCATCAGCCCCAGCATTTT
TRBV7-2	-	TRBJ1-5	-	CASSLVGGGNQPQHF	TGTGCCAGCAGCTTAGTAGGGGGGGGCAATCAGCCCCAGCATTTT
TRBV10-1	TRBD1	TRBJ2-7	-	CASSRQGLEGEQYF	TGCGCCAGCAGTAGACAGGGGCTAGAGGGCGAGCAGTACTTC
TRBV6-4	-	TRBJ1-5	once	CASSVTGTQPQHF	TGTGCCAGCAGTGTCACGGGGACCCAGCCCCAGCATTTT
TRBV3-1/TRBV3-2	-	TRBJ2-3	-	CASNQRRSTDTQYF	TGTGCCAGCAACCAGCGTCGGAGCACAGATACGCAGTATTTT
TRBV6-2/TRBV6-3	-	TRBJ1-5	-	CASSSDSLNQPQHF	TGTGCCAGCAGTTCGGACAGCCTGAATCAGCCCCAGCATTTT
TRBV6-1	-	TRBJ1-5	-	CAIRGGSNQPQHF	TGTGCCATCCGGGGGGGAAGCAATCAGCCCCAGCATTTT
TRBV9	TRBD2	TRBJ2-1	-	CASSAGLAGGGVYNEQFF	TGTGCCAGCAGTGCGGGACTAGCGGGGGGCGGGGTCTACAATGAGCAGTTCTTC
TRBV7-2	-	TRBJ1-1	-	CASSLSERTEAFF	TGTGCCAGCAGCTTATCAGAAAGGACTGAAGCTTTCTTT
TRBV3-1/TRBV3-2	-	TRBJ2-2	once	CASTGLIGAGELFF	TGTGCCAGCACCGGATTGATAGGGGCCGGGGAGCTGTTTTTT
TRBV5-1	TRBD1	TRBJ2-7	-	CASSLGQGATYEQYF	TGCGCCAGCAGCTTGGGCCAGGGGGCGACCTACGAGCAGTACTTC
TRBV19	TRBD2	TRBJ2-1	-	CASSSGRGWNNEQFF	TGTGCCAGTAGCTCCGGGCGGGGGTGGAACAATGAGCAGTTCTTC
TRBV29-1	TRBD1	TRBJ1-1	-	CSVVPYPGGAGTEAFF	TGCAGCGTTGTTCCGTACCCAGGGGGCGCAGGCACTGAAGCTTTCTTT
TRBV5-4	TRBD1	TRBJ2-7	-	CASSSGAGTGVVKYF	TGTGCCAGCAGCTCCGGGGCCGGGACAGGGGTCGTAAAGTACTTC
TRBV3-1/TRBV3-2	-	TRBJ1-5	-	CASSRGGGISNQPQHF	TGTGCCAGCAGCCGCGGCGGTGGGATTAGCAATCAGCCCCAGCATTTT
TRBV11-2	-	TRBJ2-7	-	CARSLTDEGYEQYF	TGTGCCAGGAGCTTGACCGATGAGGGCTACGAGCAGTACTTC
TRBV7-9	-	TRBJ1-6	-	CASSLASDFLGRPLHF	TGTGCCAGCAGCTTAGCCTCGGACTTCCTGGGGCGACCCCTCCACTTT
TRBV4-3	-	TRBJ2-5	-	CASSQFGGAEETQYF	TGCGCCAGCAGCCAATTCGGAGGGGCCGAAGAGACCCAGTACTTC
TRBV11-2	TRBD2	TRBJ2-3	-	CASSPGLAATDTQYF	TGTGCCAGCAGCCCAGGACTAGCGGCCACAGATACGCAGTATTTT
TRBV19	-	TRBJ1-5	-	CATHGRGGQPQHF	TGTGCCACACACGGTCGCGGGGGTCAGCCCCAGCATTTT
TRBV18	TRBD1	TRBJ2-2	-	CASSPPETGSNTGELFF	TGTGCCAGCTCACCACCGGAGACAGGGTCGAACACCGGGGAGCTGTTTTTT
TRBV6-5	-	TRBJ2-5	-	CASSSYGEETQYF	TGTGCCAGCAGTTCCTACGGGGAAGAGACCCAGTACTTC
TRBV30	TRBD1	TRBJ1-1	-	CARTVGTGDFSEAFF	TGTGCCCGCACGGTTGGGACAGGGGATTTCTCAGAAGCTTTCTTT
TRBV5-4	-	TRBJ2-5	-	CASSVGYQETQYF	TGTGCCAGCTCCGTAGGGTACCAAGAGACCCAGTACTTC
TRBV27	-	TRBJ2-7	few	CASSLSETGIYEQYF	TGTGCCAGCAGTTTATCCGAAACAGGTATCTACGAGCAGTACTTC
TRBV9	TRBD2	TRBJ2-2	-	CASSVALAGGNTGELFF	TGTGCCAGCAGCGTAGCCTTAGCGGGGGGGAACACCGGGGAGCTGTTTTTT
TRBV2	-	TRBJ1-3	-	CASSGQSSGNTIYF	TGTGCCAGCAGTGGACAGAGCTCTGGAAACACCATATATTTT
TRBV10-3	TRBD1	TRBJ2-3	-	CAISKQGAGDTQYF	TGTGCCATCAGTAAACAGGGGGCTGGAGATACGCAGTATTTT
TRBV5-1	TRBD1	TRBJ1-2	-	CASSRDSTREGYTF	TGCGCCAGCAGCAGGGACAGCACCCGGGAGGGCTACACCTTC